These 3 T cell receptor beta chains originate from one sample sequenced in a study of metastatic and nonmetastatic thyroid tumors. Each patient came to thyroid surgery without any prior treatment (of any kind). TCRdb re-analyzed the PCR reads through MiXCR. The table lists 30,000 to 35,000 clones, under 20% of them singletons. Sequences were obtained from blood. These receptors all come from a female donor with papillary thyroid cancer or a benign thyroid nodule (not recorded which). Some clones in this sample may be carry-over from other donors' samples.

This clone was recorded many times. This may be a read error, as it is one base from a much larger clone. This sample includes further DNA sequences coding for the same CDR3. The chain's CDR3 is CASSEGGFSGNTIYF. The CDR3 bases are TGTGCCAGCAGTGAAGGCGGGTTCTCTGGAAACACCATATATTTC. The chain carries TRBV6-1 and TRBJ1-3; unclear D gene. The germline V gene encodes CDR1 MNHNS and CDR2 SASEGT. CDR3 length: 15 residues.

Sample share makes this clone medium-sized. J is TRBJ1-1 and V is TRBV11-2, with a possible D match to TRBD1 (5 bases). The CDR3 sequence is 13 residues long. Germline CDR1 and CDR2: SGHAT and FQNNGV. Trimming shortened V by 2 bases and J by 1 base, and 5 bases separated the two germline ends. The CDR3 sequence is CASSLRGNTEAFF. As DNA, the CDR3 is TGTGCCAGCAGCTTAAGGGGGAACACTGAAGCTTTCTTT.

This clone was counted ten times or more. The rearrangement joins TRBV28 to TRBJ2-3, with no clear D. Trimming removed 3 bases at V and 8 bases at J, with 15 bases between. The CDR3 extends over 14 amino acids. In germline, CDR1 is MDHEN, CDR2 SYDVKM. Written as DNA, the CDR3 is TGTGCCAGCAGTTTGCCCTCTAGTGTCGCTACGCAGTATTTT. It encodes CASSLPSSVATQYF.